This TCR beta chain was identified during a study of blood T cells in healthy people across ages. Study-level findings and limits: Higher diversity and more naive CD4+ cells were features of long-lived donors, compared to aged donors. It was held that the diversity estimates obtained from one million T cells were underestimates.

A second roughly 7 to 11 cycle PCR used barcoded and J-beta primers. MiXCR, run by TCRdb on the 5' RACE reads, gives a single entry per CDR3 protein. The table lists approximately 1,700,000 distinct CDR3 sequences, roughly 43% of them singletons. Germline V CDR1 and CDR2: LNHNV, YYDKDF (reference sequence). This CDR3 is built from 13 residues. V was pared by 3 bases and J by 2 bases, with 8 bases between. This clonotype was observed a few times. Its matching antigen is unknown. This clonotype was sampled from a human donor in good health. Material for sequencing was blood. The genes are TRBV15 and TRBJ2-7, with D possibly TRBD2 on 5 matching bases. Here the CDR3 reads CATSREVAYEQYF. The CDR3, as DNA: TGTGCCACCAGCAGGGAGGTCGCCTACGAGCAGTACTTC.